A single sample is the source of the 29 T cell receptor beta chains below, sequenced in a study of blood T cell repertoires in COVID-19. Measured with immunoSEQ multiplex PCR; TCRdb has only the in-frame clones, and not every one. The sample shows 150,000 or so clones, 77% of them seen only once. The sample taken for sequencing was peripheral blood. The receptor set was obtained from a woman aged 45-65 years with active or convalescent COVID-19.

The CDR3, as DNA: TGTGCCAGTAGTCCGGTGGGACTAGCGGGAGGTGGAGACAATGAGCAGTTCTTC. Translating gives CASSPVGLAGGGDNEQFF. The chain employs TRBV19 and TRBJ2-1, with 15 bases aligning to TRBD2. The trim removed 5 bases at V and 5 bases at J, leaving 10 bases unmatched. Germline V gene sequence: CDR1 LNHDA, CDR2 SQIVND (reference sequence). The CDR3 sequence is 18 residues long.

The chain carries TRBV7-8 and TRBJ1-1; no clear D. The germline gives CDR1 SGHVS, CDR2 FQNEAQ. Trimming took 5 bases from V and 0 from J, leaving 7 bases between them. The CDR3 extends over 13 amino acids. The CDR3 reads CASSLSLNTEAFF. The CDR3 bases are TGTGCCAGCAGCCTTAGCCTGAACACTGAAGCTTTCTTT.

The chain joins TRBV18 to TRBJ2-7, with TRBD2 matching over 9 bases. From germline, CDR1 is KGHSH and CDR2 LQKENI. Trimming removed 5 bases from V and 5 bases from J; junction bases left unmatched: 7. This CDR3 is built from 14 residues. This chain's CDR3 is CASSLGLARDEQYF. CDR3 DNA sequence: TGTGCCAGCTCATTAGGACTAGCGAGAGACGAGCAGTACTTC.

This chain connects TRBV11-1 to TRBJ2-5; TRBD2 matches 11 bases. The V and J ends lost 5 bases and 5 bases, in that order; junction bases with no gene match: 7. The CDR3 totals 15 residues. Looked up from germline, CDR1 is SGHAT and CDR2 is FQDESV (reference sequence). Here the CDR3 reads CASSLLSGGAETQYF. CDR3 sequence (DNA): TGTGCCAGCAGCCTCCTTAGCGGGGGGGCGGAGACCCAGTACTTC.

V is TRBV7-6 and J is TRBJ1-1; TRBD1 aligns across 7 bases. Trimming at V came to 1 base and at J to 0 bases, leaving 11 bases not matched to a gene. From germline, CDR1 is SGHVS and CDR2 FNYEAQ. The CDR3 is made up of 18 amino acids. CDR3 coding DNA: TGTGCCAGCAGCTTAGGACGACAGGGCGGGTTCATGAACACTGAAGCTTTCTTT. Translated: CASSLGRQGGFMNTEAFF.

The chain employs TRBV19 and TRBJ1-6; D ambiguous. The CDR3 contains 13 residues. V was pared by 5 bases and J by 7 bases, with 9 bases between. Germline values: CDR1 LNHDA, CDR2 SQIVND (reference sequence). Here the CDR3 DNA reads TGTGCCAGTAGTCTGCGGCAGAATTCACCCCTCCACTTT. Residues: CASSLRQNSPLHF.

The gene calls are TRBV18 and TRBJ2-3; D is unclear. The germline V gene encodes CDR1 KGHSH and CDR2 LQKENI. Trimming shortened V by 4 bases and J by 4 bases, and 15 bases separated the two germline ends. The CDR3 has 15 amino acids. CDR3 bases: TGTGCCAGCTCACAAAACCCAGGAACGGCAGATACGCAGTATTTT. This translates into CASSQNPGTADTQYF.

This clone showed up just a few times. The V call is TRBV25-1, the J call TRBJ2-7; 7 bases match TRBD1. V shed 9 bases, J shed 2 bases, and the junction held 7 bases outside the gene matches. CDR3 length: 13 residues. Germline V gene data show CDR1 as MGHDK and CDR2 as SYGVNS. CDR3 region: CASRDSNTYEQYF. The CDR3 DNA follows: TGTGCCAGTCGGGACAGTAATACCTACGAGCAGTACTTC.

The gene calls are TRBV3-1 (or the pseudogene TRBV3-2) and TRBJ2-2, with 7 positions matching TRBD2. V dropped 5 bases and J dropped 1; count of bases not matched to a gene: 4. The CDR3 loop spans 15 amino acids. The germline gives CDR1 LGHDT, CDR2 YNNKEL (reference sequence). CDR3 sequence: CASSTTSKNTGELFF. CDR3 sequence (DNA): TGTGCCAGCAGCACGACTAGCAAGAACACCGGGGAGCTGTTTTTT.

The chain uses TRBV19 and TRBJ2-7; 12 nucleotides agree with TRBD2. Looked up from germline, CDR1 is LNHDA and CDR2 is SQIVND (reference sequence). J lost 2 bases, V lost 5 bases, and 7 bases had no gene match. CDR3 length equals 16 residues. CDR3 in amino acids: CASSEGLAGPTYEQYF. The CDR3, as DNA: TGTGCCAGTAGTGAGGGACTAGCGGGTCCTACCTACGAGCAGTACTTC. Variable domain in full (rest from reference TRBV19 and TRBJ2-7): DGGITQSPKYLFRKEGQNVTLSCEQNLNHDAMYWYRQDPGQGLRLIYYSQIVNDFQKGDIAEGYSVSREKKESFPLTVTSAQKNPTAFYLCASSEGLAGPTYEQYFGPGTRLTVT.

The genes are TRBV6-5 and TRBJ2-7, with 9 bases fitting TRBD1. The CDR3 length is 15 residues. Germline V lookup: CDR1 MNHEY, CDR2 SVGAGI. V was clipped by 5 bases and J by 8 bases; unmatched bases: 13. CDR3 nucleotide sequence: TGTGCCAGCAGTACTCCGGGACAGGGAACTAGTCAGCAGTACTTC. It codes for CASSTPGQGTSQQYF.

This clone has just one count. CDR3 protein: CASSLVRGEQYF. The CDR3 nucleotides are TGTGCCAGCAGCTTGGTCAGGGGCGAGCAGTACTTC. The rearrangement joins TRBV5-6 to TRBJ2-7; TRBD1 is a possible D gene (6 bases). V shed 0 bases and J shed 6 bases, with 7 bases lying between them. Germline-derived CDR1 and CDR2 are SGHDT and YYEEEE. The CDR3 sequence is 12 residues long.

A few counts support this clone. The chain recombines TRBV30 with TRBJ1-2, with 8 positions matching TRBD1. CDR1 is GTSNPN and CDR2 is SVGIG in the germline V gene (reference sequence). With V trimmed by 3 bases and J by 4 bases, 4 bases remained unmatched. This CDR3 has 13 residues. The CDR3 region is CAWRRTGPYGYTF. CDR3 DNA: TGTGCCTGGAGACGGACAGGGCCCTATGGCTACACCTTC.

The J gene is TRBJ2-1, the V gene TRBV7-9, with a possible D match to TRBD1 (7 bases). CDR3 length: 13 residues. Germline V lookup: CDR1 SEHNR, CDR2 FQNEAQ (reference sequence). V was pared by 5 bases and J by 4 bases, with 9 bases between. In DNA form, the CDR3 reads TGTGCCAGCAGCCAGGGGGGTTACAATGAGCAGTTCTTC. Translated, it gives CASSQGGYNEQFF.

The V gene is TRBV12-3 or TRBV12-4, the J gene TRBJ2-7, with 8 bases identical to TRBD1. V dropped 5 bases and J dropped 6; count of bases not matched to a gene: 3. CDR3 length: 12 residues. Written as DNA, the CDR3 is TGTGCCAGCAGTCCGGACAGGGTCGAGCAGTACTTC. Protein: CASSPDRVEQYF.

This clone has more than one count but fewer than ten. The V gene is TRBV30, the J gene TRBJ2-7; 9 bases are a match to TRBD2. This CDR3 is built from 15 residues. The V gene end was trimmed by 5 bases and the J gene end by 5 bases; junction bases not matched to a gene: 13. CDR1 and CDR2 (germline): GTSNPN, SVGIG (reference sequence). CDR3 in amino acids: CAWEGGRGRAHEQYF. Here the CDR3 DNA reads TGTGCCTGGGAGGGAGGCCGCGGGAGGGCCCACGAGCAGTACTTC.

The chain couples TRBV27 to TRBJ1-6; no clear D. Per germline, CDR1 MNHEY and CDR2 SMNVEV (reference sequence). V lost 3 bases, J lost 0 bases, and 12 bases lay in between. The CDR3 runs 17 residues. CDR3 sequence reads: CASSFRTSSSYNSPLHF. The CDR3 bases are TGTGCCAGCAGTTTCAGGACTTCCAGCTCCTATAATTCACCCCTCCACTTT.

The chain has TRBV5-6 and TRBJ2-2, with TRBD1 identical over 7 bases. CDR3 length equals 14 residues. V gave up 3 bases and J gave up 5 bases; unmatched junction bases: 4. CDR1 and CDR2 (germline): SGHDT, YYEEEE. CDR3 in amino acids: CASSSGTVTGELFF. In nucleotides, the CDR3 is TGTGCCAGCAGCTCCGGGACAGTTACCGGGGAGCTGTTTTTT.

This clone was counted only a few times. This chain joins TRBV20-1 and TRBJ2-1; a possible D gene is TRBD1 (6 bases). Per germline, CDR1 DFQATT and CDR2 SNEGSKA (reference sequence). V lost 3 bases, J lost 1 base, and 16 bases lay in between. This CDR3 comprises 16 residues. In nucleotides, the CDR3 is TGCAGTGCTAGTCCGATTCGACAGGCGTCCTACAATGAGCAGTTCTTC. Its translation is CSASPIRQASYNEQFF.

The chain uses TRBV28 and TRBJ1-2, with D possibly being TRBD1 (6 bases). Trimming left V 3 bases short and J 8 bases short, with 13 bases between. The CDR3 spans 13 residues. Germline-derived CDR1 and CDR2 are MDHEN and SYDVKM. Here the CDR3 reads CASSLVGARGYTF. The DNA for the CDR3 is TGTGCCAGCAGTTTGGTGGGGGCGCGGGGCTACACCTTC.

The DNA for the CDR3 is TGCAGCGTTGGGGCCAGGGCGAACACCGGGGAGCTGTTTTTT. Translation gives CSVGARANTGELFF. This chain joins TRBV29-1 and TRBJ2-2; weak D call: TRBD1 (5 bases). Per germline, CDR1 SQVTM and CDR2 ANQGSEA. The CDR3 sequence is 14 residues long. Trimming removed 4 bases from V and 0 bases from J, with 9 bases in between.

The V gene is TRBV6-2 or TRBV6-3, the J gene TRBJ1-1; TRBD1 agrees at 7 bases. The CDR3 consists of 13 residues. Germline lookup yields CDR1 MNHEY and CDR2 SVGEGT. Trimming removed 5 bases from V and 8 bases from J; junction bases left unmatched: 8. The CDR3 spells CASSDPGTAEAFF. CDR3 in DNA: TGTGCCAGCAGTGACCCTGGGACAGCCGAAGCTTTCTTT.

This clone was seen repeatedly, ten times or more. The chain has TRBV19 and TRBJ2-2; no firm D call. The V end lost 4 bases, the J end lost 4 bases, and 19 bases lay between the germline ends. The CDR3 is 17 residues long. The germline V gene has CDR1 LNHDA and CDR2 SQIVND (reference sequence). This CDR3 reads CASSKGAVEEFTGELFF. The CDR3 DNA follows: TGTGCCAGTAGTAAAGGCGCCGTCGAGGAATTCACCGGGGAGCTGTTTTTT.

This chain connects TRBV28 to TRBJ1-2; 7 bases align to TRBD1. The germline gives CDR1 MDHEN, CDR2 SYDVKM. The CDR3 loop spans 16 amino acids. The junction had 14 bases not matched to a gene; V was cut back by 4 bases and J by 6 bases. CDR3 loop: CASSSNPAGTEHGYTF. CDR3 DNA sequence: TGTGCCAGCAGTTCCAACCCCGCCGGGACAGAGCATGGCTACACCTTC.

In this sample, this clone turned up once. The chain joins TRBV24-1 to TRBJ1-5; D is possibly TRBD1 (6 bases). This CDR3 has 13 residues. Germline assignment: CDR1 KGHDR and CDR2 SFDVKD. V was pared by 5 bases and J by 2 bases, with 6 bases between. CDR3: CATSAGGNQPQHF. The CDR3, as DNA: TGTGCCACCAGTGCAGGGGGCAATCAGCCCCAGCATTTT.

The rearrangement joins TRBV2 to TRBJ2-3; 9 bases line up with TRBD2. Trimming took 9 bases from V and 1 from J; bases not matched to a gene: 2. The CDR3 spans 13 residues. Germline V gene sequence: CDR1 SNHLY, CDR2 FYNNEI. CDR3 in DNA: TGTGCCAGTGAGCGGGAGGGCACAGATACGCAGTATTTT. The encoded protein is CASEREGTDTQYF. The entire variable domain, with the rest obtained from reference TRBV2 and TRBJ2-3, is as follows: EPEVTQTPSHQVTQMGQEVILRCVPISNHLYFYWYRQILGQKVEFLVSFYNNEISEKSEIFDDQFSVERPDGSNFTLKIRSTKLEDSAMYFCASEREGTDTQYFGPGTRLTVL.

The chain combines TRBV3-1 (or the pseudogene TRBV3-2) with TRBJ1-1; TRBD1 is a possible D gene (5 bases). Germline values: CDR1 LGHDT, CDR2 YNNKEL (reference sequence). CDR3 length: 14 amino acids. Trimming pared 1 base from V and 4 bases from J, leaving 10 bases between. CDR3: CASSQVRGSTEAFF. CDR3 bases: TGTGCCAGCAGCCAAGTAAGGGGTAGCACTGAAGCTTTCTTT.

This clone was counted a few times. CDR3 region: CASSYIGATNEKLFF. The CDR3 nucleotides are TGTGCCAGCAGTTACATAGGAGCAACTAATGAAAAACTGTTTTTT. The V and J genes are TRBV6-2 or TRBV6-3 and TRBJ1-4; D is unclear. V lost 2 bases to trimming and J lost 0 bases, with 7 bases between them. The CDR3 sequence is 15 residues long. Germline V gene lookup returns CDR1 MNHEY and CDR2 SVGEGT.

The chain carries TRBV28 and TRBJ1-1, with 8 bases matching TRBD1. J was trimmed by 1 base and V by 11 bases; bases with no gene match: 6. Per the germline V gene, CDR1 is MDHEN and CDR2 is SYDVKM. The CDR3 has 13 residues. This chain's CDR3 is CAANRGSNTEAFF. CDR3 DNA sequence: TGTGCCGCTAACAGGGGGTCGAACACTGAAGCTTTCTTT.